The clone carrying this TCR beta chain has only a few counts. This sample is part of a study of long-term antiretroviral therapy in people with HIV. Researchers ran immunoSEQ v3.0 at survey level. This table comes from immunoSEQ multiplex PCR, and its TCRdb copy is limited to in-frame clones, with some not included. The data show around 20,000 clones, with roughly 80% seen just once and roughly 3.8% held by the top ten. V was cut by 3 bases and J by 3 bases, with 12 bases left in between. This CDR3 spans 14 amino acids. Germline V gene lookup returns CDR1 LNHDA and CDR2 SQIVND (reference sequence). The chain uses TRBV19 and TRBJ2-7; perhaps D is TRBD1 or TRBD2 (5 bases each). The clonotype comes from a young man with HIV. The specimen was unsorted PBMCs, collected around 4 years after starting antiretroviral therapy. CDR3 residues: CASSMGPYDYEQYF. Here the CDR3 DNA reads TGTGCCAGTAGTATGGGACCCTACGACTACGAGCAGTACTTC.